This TCR beta chain derives from a study of blood T cell repertoires in COVID-19. TCRdb's table, derived via immunoSEQ multiplex PCR, lists solely in-frame clones and lacks some. Of more than 200,000 clones in the sample, around 86% were seen once. Germline lookup yields CDR1 LGHDT and CDR2 YNNKEL (reference sequence). V lost 2 bases and J 9 bases, leaving 8 bases between the germline ends. CDR3 length: 12 amino acids. The sample consisted of peripheral blood. The genes are TRBV3-1 (or the pseudogene TRBV3-2) and TRBJ2-1; D possibly corresponds to TRBD1 (6 bases). This clonotype was sampled from a woman of 80 years or more with COVID-19, enrolled during active disease. CDR3 DNA: TGTGCCAGCAGCCAACAGGGGATTGAGCAGTTCTTC. It encodes CASSQQGIEQFF.